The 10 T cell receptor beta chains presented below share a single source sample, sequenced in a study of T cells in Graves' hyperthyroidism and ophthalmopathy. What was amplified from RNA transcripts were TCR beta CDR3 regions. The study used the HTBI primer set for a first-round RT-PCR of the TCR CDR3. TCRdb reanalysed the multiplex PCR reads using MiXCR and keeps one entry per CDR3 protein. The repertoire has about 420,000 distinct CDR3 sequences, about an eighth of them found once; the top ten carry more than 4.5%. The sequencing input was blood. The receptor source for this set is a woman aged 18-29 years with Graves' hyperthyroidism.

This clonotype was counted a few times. CDR3 protein: CASNLPRTGGDQPQHF. In DNA, the CDR3 is TGTGCCAGCAACTTACCGAGGACAGGGGGCGACCAGCCCCAGCATTTT. The chain uses TRBV28 and TRBJ1-5; 11 positions match TRBD1. J lost 7 bases, V lost 7 bases, and 12 bases had no gene match. The CDR3 is made up of 16 amino acids. The germline CDR1 and CDR2 sequences are MDHEN and SYDVKM.

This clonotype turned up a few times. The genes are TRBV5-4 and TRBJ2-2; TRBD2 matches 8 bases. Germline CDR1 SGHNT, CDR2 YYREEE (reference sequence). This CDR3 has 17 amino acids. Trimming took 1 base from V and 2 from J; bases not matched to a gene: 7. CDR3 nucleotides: TGTGCCAGCAGCTTGAAACTCCTAGCGGGTAACACCGGGGAGCTGTTTTTT. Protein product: CASSLKLLAGNTGELFF. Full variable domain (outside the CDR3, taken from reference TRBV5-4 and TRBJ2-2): ETGVTQSPTHLIKTRGQQVTLRCSSQSGHNTVSWYQQALGQGPQFIFQYYREEENGRGNFPPRFSGLQFPNYSSELNVNALELDDSALYLCASSLKLLAGNTGELFFGEGSRLTVL.

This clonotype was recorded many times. In DNA form, the CDR3 reads TGCGCCAGCAGCCCAGGACCGACAGAGAACACTGAAGCTTTCTTT. The encoded protein is CASSPGPTENTEAFF. The chain uses TRBV4-1 and TRBJ1-1, with TRBD1 as a possible D gene (5 bases). From germline, CDR1 is MGHRA and CDR2 YSYEKL. V lost 4 bases, J lost 1 base, and 13 bases lay in between. The length of the CDR3 is 15 residues.

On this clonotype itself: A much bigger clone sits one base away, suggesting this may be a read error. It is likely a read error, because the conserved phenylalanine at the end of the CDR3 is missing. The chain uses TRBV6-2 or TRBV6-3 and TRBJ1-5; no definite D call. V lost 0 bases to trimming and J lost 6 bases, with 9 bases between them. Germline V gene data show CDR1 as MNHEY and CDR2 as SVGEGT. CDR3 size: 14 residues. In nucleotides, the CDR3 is TGTGCCAGCAGTTACTCGTCCCTCGCTCAGCCCCAGCATTCT. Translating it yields CASSYSSLAQPQHS.

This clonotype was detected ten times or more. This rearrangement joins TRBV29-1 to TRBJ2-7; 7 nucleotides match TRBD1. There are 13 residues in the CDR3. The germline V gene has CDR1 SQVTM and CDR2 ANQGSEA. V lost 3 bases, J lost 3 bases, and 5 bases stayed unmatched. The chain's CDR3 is CSVETGTGYEQYF. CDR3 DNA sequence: TGCAGCGTTGAGACAGGGACGGGCTACGAGCAGTACTTC.

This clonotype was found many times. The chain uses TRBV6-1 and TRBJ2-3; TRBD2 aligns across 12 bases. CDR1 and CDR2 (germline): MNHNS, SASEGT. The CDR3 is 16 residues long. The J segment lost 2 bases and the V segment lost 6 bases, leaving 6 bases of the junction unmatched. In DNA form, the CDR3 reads TGTGCCAGCAGAGATGGACTAGCGGGGACCACAGATACGCAGTATTTT. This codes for CASRDGLAGTTDTQYF.

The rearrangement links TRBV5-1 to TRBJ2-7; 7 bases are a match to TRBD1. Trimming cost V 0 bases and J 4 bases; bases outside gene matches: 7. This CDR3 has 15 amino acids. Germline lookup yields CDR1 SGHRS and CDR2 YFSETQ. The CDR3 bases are TGCGCCAGCAGCTTGGCCTCAGGGGGTAGGTACGAGCAGTACTTC. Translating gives CASSLASGGRYEQYF.

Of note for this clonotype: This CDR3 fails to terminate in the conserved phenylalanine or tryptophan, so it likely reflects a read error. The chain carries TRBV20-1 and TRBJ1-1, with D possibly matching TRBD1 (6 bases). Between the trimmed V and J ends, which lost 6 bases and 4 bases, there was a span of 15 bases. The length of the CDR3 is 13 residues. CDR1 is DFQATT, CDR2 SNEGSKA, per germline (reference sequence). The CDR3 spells CSADRNPSTEAFL. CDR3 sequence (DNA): TGCAGTGCAGACAGGAACCCGAGCACTGAAGCTTTCCTT.

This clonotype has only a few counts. The CDR3 loop is CASSLPGHYGYTF. In DNA form, the CDR3 reads TGTGCCAGCAGCCTGCCGGGGCACTATGGCTACACCTTC. The rearrangement links TRBV14 to TRBJ1-2; tentatively, D is TRBD1 (5 bases). The germline gives CDR1 SGHDN, CDR2 FVKESK. This CDR3 comprises 13 residues. With 4 bases removed from V and 3 bases from J, the gap between germline ends came to 9 bases.

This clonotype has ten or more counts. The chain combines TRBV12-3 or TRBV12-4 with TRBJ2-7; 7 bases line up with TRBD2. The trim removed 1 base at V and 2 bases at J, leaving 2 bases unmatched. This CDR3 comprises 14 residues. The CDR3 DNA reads TGTGCCAGCAGTTTAGGGGACTATGCCTACGAGCAGTACTTC. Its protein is CASSLGDYAYEQYF.